This T cell receptor (beta chain) was captured in a study of T-cell reconstitution after alpha-beta-depleted transplantation in children. Unique molecular identifiers were incorporated into the prepared TCRbeta library. TCRdb redid the calling of the PCR reads with MiXCR, one entry per CDR3 protein. The sample lists 200,000 to 250,000 distinct CDR3 sequences; about 9.5% were seen once. The CDR3 is 17 residues long. Germline CDR1 SGHRS, CDR2 YFSETQ. Trimming took 1 base from V and 5 from J, leaving 18 bases between them. The specimen was PBMCs from the stem cell graft donor, collected from the stem cell graft. The chain combines TRBV5-1 with TRBJ2-2; a possible D gene is TRBD2 (6 bases). The sequence derives from a human donor who donated a stem cell graft to a child with acute lymphoblastic leukemia. CDR3 sequence reads: CASSLTRTDAGTGELFF. CDR3 nucleotide sequence: TGCGCCAGCAGCTTGACTCGGACGGACGCGGGGACCGGGGAGCTGTTTTTT. The full variable domain, in which reference TRBV5-1 and TRBJ2-2 provide the parts outside the CDR3, is KAGVTQTPRYLIKTRGQQVTLSCSPISGHRSVSWYQQTPGQGLQFLFEYFSETQRNKGNFPGRFSGRQFSNSRSEMNVSTLELGDSALYLCASSLTRTDAGTGELFFGEGSRLTVL.